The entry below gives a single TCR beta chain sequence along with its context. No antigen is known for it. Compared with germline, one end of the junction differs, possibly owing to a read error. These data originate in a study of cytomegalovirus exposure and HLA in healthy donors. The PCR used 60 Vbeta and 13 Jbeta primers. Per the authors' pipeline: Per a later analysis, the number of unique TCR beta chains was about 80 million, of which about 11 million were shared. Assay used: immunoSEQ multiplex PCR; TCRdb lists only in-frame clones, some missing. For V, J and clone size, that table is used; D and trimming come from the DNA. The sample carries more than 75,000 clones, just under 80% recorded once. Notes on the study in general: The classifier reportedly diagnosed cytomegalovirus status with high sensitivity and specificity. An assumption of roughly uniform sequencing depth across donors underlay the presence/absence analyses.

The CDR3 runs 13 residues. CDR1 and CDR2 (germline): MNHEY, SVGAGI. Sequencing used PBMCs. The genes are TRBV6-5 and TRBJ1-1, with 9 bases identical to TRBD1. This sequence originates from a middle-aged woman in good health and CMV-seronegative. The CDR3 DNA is TGTGCCAGCAGTGGACAGGGGACCACTGAAACTTTCTTT. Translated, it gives CASSGQGTTETFF.